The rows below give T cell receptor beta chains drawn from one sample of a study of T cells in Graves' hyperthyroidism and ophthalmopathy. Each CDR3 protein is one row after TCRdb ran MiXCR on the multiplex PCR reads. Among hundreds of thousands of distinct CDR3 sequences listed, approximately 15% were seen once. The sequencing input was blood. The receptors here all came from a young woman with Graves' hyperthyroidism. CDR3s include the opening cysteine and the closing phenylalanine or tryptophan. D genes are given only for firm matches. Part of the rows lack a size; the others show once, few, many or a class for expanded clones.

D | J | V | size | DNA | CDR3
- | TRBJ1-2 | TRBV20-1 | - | TGCAGTGCTAGAGAAGATGAGACTCCTGGCTACACCTTC | CSAREDETPGYTF
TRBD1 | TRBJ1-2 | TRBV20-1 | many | TGCAGTGCCGTGATGGGACAGGGCATCTATGGCTACACCTTC | CSAVMGQGIYGYTF
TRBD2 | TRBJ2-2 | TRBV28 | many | TGTGCCAGCATGGTCTCCGGGACTATTCGCAGCGGGGAGCTGTTTTTT | CASMVSGTIRSGELFF
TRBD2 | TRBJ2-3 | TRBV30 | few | TGTGCCTGGAGTGACGGGACTAGCGGATACACAGATACGCAGTATTTT | CAWSDGTSGYTDTQYF
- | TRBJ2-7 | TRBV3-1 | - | TGTGCCAGCAGTTACCCCACCGGGACTGCCTACGAGCAGTACTTC | CASSYPTGTAYEQYF
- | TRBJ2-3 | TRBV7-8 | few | TGTGCCAGCACCCGAGAGAATATAGGCACAGATACGCAGTATTTT | CASTRENIGTDTQYF
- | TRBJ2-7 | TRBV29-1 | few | TGCAGCGGACGGGGTACCTACGAGCAGTACTTC | CSGRGTYEQYF
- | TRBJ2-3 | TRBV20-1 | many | TGCAGTGCTTCCATGTTGACAGACTTATTCGATACGCAGTATTTT | CSASMLTDLFDTQYF
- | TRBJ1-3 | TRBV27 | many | TGTGCCAGCAGTTTATCGTTCTCTGGAAACACCATATATTTT | CASSLSFSGNTIYF
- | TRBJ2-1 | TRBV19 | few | TGTGCCAGTAGTGGTAGGGTCTCCACCCGGCCCGACAATGAGCAGTTCTTC | CASSGRVSTRPDNEQFF
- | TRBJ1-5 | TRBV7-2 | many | TGTGCCAGCCAAAGAGGGGGGGACGGCAATCAGCCCCAGCATTTT | CASQRGGDGNQPQHF
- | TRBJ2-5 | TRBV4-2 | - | TGTGCCAGCACCCAAAGGATGGGACAAGAGACCCAGTACTTC | CASTQRMGQETQYF
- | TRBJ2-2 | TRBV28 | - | TGTGCCAGCATTGAAAGGGGATTTGCCGGGGAGCTGTTTTTT | CASIERGFAGELFF
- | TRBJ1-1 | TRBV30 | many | TGTGCCTGGAGTGTAGTGCTGAACACTGAAGCTTTCTTT | CAWSVVLNTEAFF
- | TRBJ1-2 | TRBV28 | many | TGTGCCAGCAGTTATGTCTTACTATCAAGGGCTTATGGCTACACCTTC | CASSYVLLSRAYGYTF
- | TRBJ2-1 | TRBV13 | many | TGTGCCAGCAGCTCAGACACCGAGCAGTTCTTC | CASSSDTEQFF
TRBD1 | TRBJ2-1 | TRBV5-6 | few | TGTGCCAGCAGCTTGCAGGGGGCCCTCTACAATGAGCAGTTCTTC | CASSLQGALYNEQFF
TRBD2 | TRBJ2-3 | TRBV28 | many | TGTGCCAGCAGTTTCGGGGGAGGGCCCGGCACAGATACGCAGTATTTT | CASSFGGGPGTDTQYF
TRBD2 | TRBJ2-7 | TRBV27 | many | TGTGCCAGCAGTCTCCTGGGGGCTAGCGGGGTCTACGAGCAGTACTTC | CASSLLGASGVYEQYF
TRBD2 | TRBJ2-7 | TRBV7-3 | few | TGTGCCAGCAGCTCGAAAGCGGGAGTCGAGAACGAGCAGTACTTC | CASSSKAGVENEQYF
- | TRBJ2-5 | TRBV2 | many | TGTGCCAGCAGAAGTGGTGTGAAAGAGACCCAGTACTTC | CASRSGVKETQYF
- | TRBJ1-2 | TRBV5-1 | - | TGCGCCAGCACCCTATACGGACAGCCCTATGGCTACACCTTC | CASTLYGQPYGYTF
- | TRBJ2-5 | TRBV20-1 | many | TGCAGTGCTAACCAAGAGACCCAGTACTTC | CSANQETQYF
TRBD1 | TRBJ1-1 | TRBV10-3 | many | TGTGCCATCGGACAGGCTAACACTGAAGCTTTCTTT | CAIGQANTEAFF
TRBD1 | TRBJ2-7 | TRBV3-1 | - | TGTGCCAGCAGCCGACGCGGACAGGGTTACGAGCAGTACTTC | CASSRRGQGYEQYF
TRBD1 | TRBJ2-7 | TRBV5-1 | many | TGCGCCAGCAGCTTTGGGGCCGGGACAGCAGGCTACGGGCAGTACTTC | CASSFGAGTAGYGQYF
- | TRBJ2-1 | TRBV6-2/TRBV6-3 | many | TGTGCCAGCAGCCCCATGCCCATAACTACGCTGCACAATGAGCAGTTCTTC | CASSPMPITTLHNEQFF
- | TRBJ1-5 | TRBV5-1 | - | TGCGCCAGCAGCGAGGGGACGGGGGTCAATCAGCCCCAGCATTTT | CASSEGTGVNQPQHF
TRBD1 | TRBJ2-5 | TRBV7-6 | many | TGTGCCAGCAGAGACGGACAGGCAGGAGGAGAGACCCAGTACTTC | CASRDGQAGGETQYF
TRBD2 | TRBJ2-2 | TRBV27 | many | TGTGCCAGCAGTTCCTCAGCCGGGACTACGAACACCGGGGAGCTGTTTTTT | CASSSSAGTTNTGELFF
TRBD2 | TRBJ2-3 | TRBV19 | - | TGTGCCAGTAGCCGGAGGGGACTAGCGGGAGGGCTGTTCGGCCCAGATACGCAGTATTTT | CASSRRGLAGGLFGPDTQYF
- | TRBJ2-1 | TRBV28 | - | TGTGCCAGCAGGACTGGGGCCCGTTGGGGGACCTCCTACAATGAGCAGTTCTTC | CASRTGARWGTSYNEQFF
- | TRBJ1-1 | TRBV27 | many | TGTGCCAGCTGCAGGGTCCCGAGCACTGAAGCTTTCTTT | CASCRVPSTEAFF
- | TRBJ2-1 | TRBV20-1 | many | TGCAGTGCTAGTTCGGCGGGGTACAATGAGCAGTTCTTC | CSASSAGYNEQFF
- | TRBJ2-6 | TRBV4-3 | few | TGCGCCAGCAGCCACCAGGGTTCCGGGGCCAACGTCCTGACTTTC | CASSHQGSGANVLTF
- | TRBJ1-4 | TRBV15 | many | TGTGCCACCAGCAGAGATCTTGCGGGTGAAAAACTGTTTTTT | CATSRDLAGEKLFF
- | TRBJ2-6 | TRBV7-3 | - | TGTGCCAGCAGCTTAACGATTGGCGGCTCTGGGGCCAACGTCCTGACTTTC | CASSLTIGGSGANVLTF
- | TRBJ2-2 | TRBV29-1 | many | TGCAGCGTGAAGTCGGACTTTAACACCGGGGAGCTGTTTTTT | CSVKSDFNTGELFF
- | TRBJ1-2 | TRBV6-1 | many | TGTGCCAGCAGTGAAGCGCGGAGTCAAATCTACACCTTC | CASSEARSQIYTF
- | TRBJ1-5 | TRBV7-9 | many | TGTGCCAGCAGCTTAGAAGGGGGGCAGCCCCAGCATTTT | CASSLEGGQPQHF
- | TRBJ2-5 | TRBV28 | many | TGTGCCAGCAGTTTCTCGGGACGTCTGCGAGAGACCCAGTACTTC | CASSFSGRLRETQYF
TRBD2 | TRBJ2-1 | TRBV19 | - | TGTGCCAGTAGTATTGGTTTGAGCGGGAGAGCGGCTGAGCAGTTCTTC | CASSIGLSGRAAEQFF
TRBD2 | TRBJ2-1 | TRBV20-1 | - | TGCAGTGCGGGAGTTCTAGCGGGCAGTGAGCAGTTCTTC | CSAGVLAGSEQFF
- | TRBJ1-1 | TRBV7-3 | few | TGTGCCAGCAGCCCCGGAGGAGGGTTGGAGGACACTGAAGCTTTCTTT | CASSPGGGLEDTEAFF
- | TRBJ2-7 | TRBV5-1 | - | TGCGCCAGCAGCCTAACAACACCTCAATACGAGCAGTACTTC | CASSLTTPQYEQYF